These 20 T cell receptor beta chains were all obtained from the same sample, sequenced in a study of regulatory T cells in long-lasting Graves disease. TCR beta libraries were built with iRepertoire HTBI primers and Arm-PCR of CDR3 regions. TCRdb used MiXCR to reprocess the multiplex PCR reads, holding one entry per CDR3 protein. The sample holds 400,000 or so distinct CDR3 sequences; around 20% are singletons and the top ten take roughly a quarter. Time point of the sample: persistent/refractory GD, antithyroid drugs over 5 years with positive TRAb. Preparation of the TCR library used RNA extracted from PBMCs. The starting material was peripheral blood mononuclear cells (PBMCs), obtained when the disease was refractory, from a patient treated with antithyroid drugs. These receptors originate from a female donor with Graves disease.

This clonotype was observed at least ten times. This chain connects TRBV12-3 or TRBV12-4 to TRBJ1-5, with D uncertain. Between the trimmed V and J ends, which lost 5 bases and 5 bases, there was a span of 10 bases. The CDR3 contains 13 residues. CDR3 nucleotides: TGTGCCAGCAGTCCGAGGGCCGATCAGCCCCAGCATTTT. It encodes CASSPRADQPQHF.

This clonotype was recorded at least ten times. The rearrangement joins TRBV11-2 to TRBJ1-1; D gene unclear. The CDR3 totals 13 residues. The V and J ends lost 0 bases and 5 bases respectively, with 7 bases between them. Germline values: CDR1 SGHAT, CDR2 FQNNGV. The CDR3 spells CASSLEWGTEAFF. For the CDR3, the DNA is TGTGCCAGCAGCTTAGAGTGGGGTACTGAAGCTTTCTTT.

This clonotype occurred a few times. The genes are TRBV12-3 or TRBV12-4 and TRBJ2-2; a possible D gene is TRBD2 (5 bases). CDR3 size: 12 residues. V dropped 7 bases and J dropped 3 bases, with 6 bases sitting between them. The CDR3 DNA reads TGTGCCAGCACCGGGGACACCGGGGAGCTGTTTTTT. This codes for CASTGDTGELFF.

The genes are TRBV27 and TRBJ2-1; 7 bases align to TRBD1. The V gene's germline CDR1 is MNHEY and CDR2 SMNVEV (reference sequence). This CDR3 region has 14 residues. V lost 5 bases, J lost 4 bases, and 5 bases stayed unmatched. CDR3 bases: TGTGCCAGCAGTGGGACAGCAGCTTACAATGAGCAGTTCTTC. It is translated as CASSGTAAYNEQFF.

J is TRBJ2-1 and V is TRBV18; 9 bases agree with TRBD2. J was trimmed by 4 bases and V by 0 bases; bases with no gene match: 4. Germline V lookup: CDR1 KGHSH, CDR2 LQKENI. The CDR3 consists of 16 residues. This CDR3 is CASSPPTLAGYNEQFF. In DNA, the CDR3 is TGTGCCAGCTCACCACCTACCCTAGCGGGGTACAATGAGCAGTTCTTC.

Note on this clonotype: It differs at one base from a far larger clone, so likely a read error. The rearrangement uses TRBV2 and TRBJ2-7, with 8 bases aligning to TRBD2. The CDR3 extends over 14 amino acids. V shed 6 bases and J 4 bases; nucleotides not matched to a gene: 8. CDR1 and CDR2 (germline): SNHLY, FYNNEI. The DNA of the CDR3 is TGTGCCAGCAGCTCCGGGAGGGCCCATTACGAGCAGTACTTC. Translating it yields CASSSGRAHYEQYF.

The chain couples TRBV5-1 to TRBJ2-3; D is undetermined. Trimming cost V 2 bases and J 2 bases, with 12 bases left between them. The CDR3 covers 15 residues. Germline lookup yields CDR1 SGHRS and CDR2 YFSETQ. The CDR3 DNA sequence: TGCGCCAGCAGCTTACAGCGACCCGACACAGATACGCAGTATTTT. It codes for CASSLQRPDTDTQYF.

As for this clonotype: Compared with germline, one end of the junction differs, possibly owing to a read error. The V and J genes are TRBV3-1 and TRBJ1-6; D is undetermined. CDR3 length: 13 residues. Germline V gives CDR1 LGHDT, CDR2 YNNKEL (reference sequence). Here the CDR3 reads CAGSLYENSPLHF. The DNA of the CDR3 is TGTGCCGGCAGCCTTTACGAGAATTCACCCCTCCACTTT.

This clonotype was counted many times. The gene calls are TRBV12-3 or TRBV12-4 and TRBJ1-1; no reliable D call. This CDR3 is built from 15 residues. The germline V and J ends were trimmed by 2 bases and 0 bases, with 10 bases remaining between them. CDR3 residues: CASSLRQTLNTEAFF. Here the CDR3 DNA reads TGTGCCAGCAGTTTAAGGCAGACCTTGAACACTGAAGCTTTCTTT.

The chain is built from TRBV4-3 and TRBJ2-2, with 10 nucleotides matching TRBD2. Germline-derived CDR1 and CDR2 are LGHNA and YSLEER. This CDR3 comprises 18 residues. The J segment lost 4 bases and the V segment lost 3 bases, leaving 11 bases of the junction unmatched. As DNA, the CDR3 is TGCGCCAGCAGCCAGGAACCCCTAGCGGGAGCTACCACCGGGGAGCTGTTTTTT. This gives the protein CASSQEPLAGATTGELFF.

This sequence joins TRBV18 and TRBJ1-5; a weak D match, TRBD1 (6 bases). The CDR3 runs to 13 residues. Germline CDR1 KGHSH, CDR2 LQKENI. Trimming shortened V by 2 bases and J by 7 bases, and 9 bases separated the two germline ends. The CDR3 region is CASSPKTGQPQHF. Written as DNA, the CDR3 is TGTGCCAGCTCACCAAAGACAGGCCAGCCCCAGCATTTT.

V gene TRBV6-5 combines with J gene TRBJ1-2, with D tentatively TRBD1 (5 bases). This CDR3 is built from 15 residues. Trimming removed 0 bases at V and 3 bases at J, with 11 bases between. Germline values: CDR1 MNHEY, CDR2 SVGAGI. CDR3 amino acids: CASSYSRGNDYGYTF. The CDR3 bases are TGTGCCAGCAGTTACTCGCGGGGGAACGACTATGGCTACACCTTC.

The genes are TRBV29-1 and TRBJ2-3; TRBD2 is a possible D gene (6 bases). The CDR3 covers 15 residues. The ends were cut back, 5 bases at V and 0 bases at J, with 15 bases in the middle. Germline loops: CDR1 SQVTM, CDR2 ANQGSEA. The CDR3 sequence: CSVFGGRTSTDTQYF. CDR3 DNA sequence: TGCAGCGTTTTTGGGGGGAGGACTAGCACAGATACGCAGTATTTT.

This clonotype was seen only a few times. The V call is TRBV12-3 or TRBV12-4, the J call TRBJ1-2, with D tentatively TRBD1 (5 bases). Trimming removed 6 bases at V and 8 bases at J, with 16 bases between. This CDR3 contains 13 residues. The CDR3 region has the DNA TGTGCCAGCAGCCCGGAACCGGGGACGGGCTACACCTTC. Its protein is CASSPEPGTGYTF.

The chain combines TRBV27 with TRBJ2-7; 7 positions match TRBD1. CDR3 length: 14 residues. V gave up 8 bases and J gave up 2 bases; unmatched junction bases: 9. CDR1 and CDR2 (germline): MNHEY, SMNVEV (reference sequence). As DNA, the CDR3 is TGTGCCAGCCGCAAGGGGGACAGAACCTACGAGCAGTACTTC. This gives the protein CASRKGDRTYEQYF.

The rearrangement joins TRBV7-3 to TRBJ2-2, with a possible D match to TRBD2 (6 bases). V was pared by 2 bases and J by 2 bases, with 12 bases between. Germline V gives CDR1 SGHTA, CDR2 FQGTGA. The CDR3 has 16 amino acids. CDR3 amino acids: CASSLSASANTGELFF. The CDR3 nucleotides are TGTGCCAGCAGCTTATCGGCTAGCGCCAACACCGGGGAGCTGTTTTTT.

This clonotype was seen at least ten times. The gene calls are TRBV28 and TRBJ2-7; possibly TRBD2 for D (5 bases). The CDR3 contains 17 residues. V dropped 5 bases and J dropped 4 bases, with 24 bases sitting between them. Germline assignment: CDR1 MDHEN and CDR2 SYDVKM. The chain's CDR3 is CASSPPLQGIRGYEQYF. CDR3 nucleotide sequence: TGTGCCAGCAGTCCCCCACTCCAAGGAATCCGGGGTTACGAGCAGTACTTC.

This clonotype was seen repeatedly, ten times or more. The rearrangement joins TRBV11-2 to TRBJ2-5; 7 bases map to TRBD2. The CDR3 spans 16 residues. With 0 bases clipped from V and 4 bases from J, the junction kept 8 bases outside the gene matches. Germline lookup yields CDR1 SGHAT and CDR2 FQNNGV. CDR3 bases: TGTGCCAGCAGCTTAGAGAGCTCGGCGGGAGCAGAGACCCAGTACTTC. Protein sequence: CASSLESSAGAETQYF.

This clonotype turned up a few times. The chain couples TRBV20-1 to TRBJ2-7; D gene unclear. Germline V CDR1 and CDR2: DFQATT, SNEGSKA (reference sequence). CDR3 length: 14 residues. Trimming took 0 bases from V and 2 from J, leaving 11 bases between them. For the CDR3, the DNA is TGCAGTGCTAGAGATCGTTCCGGTCCCTACGAGCAGTACTTC. Encoded protein: CSARDRSGPYEQYF.

This clonotype was picked up many times. V gene TRBV2 combines with J gene TRBJ1-5, with TRBD1 matching 8 bases. The CDR3 runs to 15 residues. Germline V CDR1 and CDR2: SNHLY, FYNNEI. J was trimmed by 0 bases and V by 5 bases; bases with no gene match: 3. CDR3 sequence reads: CASSPTGDSNQPQHF. As DNA, the CDR3 is TGTGCCAGCAGTCCGACAGGGGATAGCAATCAGCCCCAGCATTTT.